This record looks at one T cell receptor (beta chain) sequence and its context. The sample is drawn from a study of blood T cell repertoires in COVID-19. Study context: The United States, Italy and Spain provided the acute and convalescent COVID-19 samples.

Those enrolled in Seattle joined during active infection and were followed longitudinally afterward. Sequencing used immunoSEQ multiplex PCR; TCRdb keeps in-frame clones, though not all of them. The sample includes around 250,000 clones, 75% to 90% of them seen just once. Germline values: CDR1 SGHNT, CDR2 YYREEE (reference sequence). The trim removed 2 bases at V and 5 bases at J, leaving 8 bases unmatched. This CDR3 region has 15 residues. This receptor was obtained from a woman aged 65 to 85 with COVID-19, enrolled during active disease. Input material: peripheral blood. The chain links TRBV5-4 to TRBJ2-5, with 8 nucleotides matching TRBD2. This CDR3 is CASSFGRGTRETQYF. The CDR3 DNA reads TGTGCCAGCAGCTTCGGGAGGGGTACGAGGGAGACCCAGTACTTC. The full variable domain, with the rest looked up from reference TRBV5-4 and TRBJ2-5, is ETGVTQSPTHLIKTRGQQVTLRCSSQSGHNTVSWYQQALGQGPQFIFQYYREEENGRGNFPPRFSGLQFPNYSSELNVNALELDDSALYLCASSFGRGTRETQYFGPGTRLLVL.